The present T cell receptor (beta chain) was sequenced within a study of T cell repertoires in cytomegalovirus infection. Study background: Indicated by public TCR beta signatures were CMV infection and matching HLA type.

This clonotype was observed a few times. One entry per CDR3 protein, called by TCRdb with MiXCR from the reads. The sample carries 500,000 or so distinct CDR3 sequences, approximately 15% recorded once. The sequence was obtained from a human donor in good health (CMV status not recorded). Some clones in this sample may be carry-over from other donors' samples. Sequencing was performed on CD8+ T cells from PBMCs.

The CDR3 loop is CASTEDIANYGYTF. The CDR3 DNA follows: TGTGCCAGCACCGAAGACATAGCTAACTATGGCTACACCTTC. The chain combines TRBV12-3 or TRBV12-4 with TRBJ1-2; D is ambiguous. The CDR3 consists of 14 residues. V lost 7 bases, J lost 0 bases, and 12 bases lay in between.